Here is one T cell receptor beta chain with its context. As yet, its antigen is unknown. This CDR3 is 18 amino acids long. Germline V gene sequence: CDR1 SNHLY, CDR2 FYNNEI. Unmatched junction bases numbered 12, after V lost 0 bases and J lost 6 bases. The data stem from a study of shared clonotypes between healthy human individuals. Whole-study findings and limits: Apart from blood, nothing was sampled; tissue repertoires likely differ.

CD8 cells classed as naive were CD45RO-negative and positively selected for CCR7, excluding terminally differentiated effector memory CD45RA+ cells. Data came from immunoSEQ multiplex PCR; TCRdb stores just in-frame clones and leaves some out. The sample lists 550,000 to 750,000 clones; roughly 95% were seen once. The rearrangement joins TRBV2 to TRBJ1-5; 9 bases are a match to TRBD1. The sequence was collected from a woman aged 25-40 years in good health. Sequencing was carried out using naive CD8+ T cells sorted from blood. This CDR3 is CASSEALWTGALGQPQHF. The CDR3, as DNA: TGTGCCAGCAGTGAAGCGCTCTGGACAGGGGCGTTGGGTCAGCCCCAGCATTTT. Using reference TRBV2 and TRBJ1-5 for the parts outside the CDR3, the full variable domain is EPEVTQTPSHQVTQMGQEVILRCVPISNHLYFYWYRQILGQKVEFLVSFYNNEISEKSEIFDDQFSVERPDGSNFTLKIRSTKLEDSAMYFCASSEALWTGALGQPQHFGDGTRLSIL.